Following are 12 T cell receptor beta chains from one sample sequenced in a study of T cell responses to AZD1222 COVID-19 vaccine. Method: immunoSEQ multiplex PCR; TCRdb's copy keeps in-frame clones and lacks some. The data contain approximately 160,000 clones, under 95% of them singletons. This specimen consisted of peripheral blood, obtained 28 days after the second AZD1222 dose. These receptors originate from an adult who received the AZD1222 COVID-19 vaccine.

This chain uses TRBV28 with TRBJ2-1, with TRBD2 identical over 7 bases. Germline V gives CDR1 MDHEN, CDR2 SYDVKM. After removal of 3 bases from V and 4 bases from J, the junction contained 12 bases not matched to a gene. The CDR3 has 17 residues. CDR3 nucleotide sequence: TGTGCCAGCAGTTTTCTCCTCCGACTAGCCGGGTACAATGAGCAGTTCTTC. Encoded protein: CASSFLLRLAGYNEQFF.

The chain has TRBV10-3 and TRBJ2-1, with D possibly matching TRBD2 (6 bases). The germline V gene encodes CDR1 ENHRY and CDR2 SYGVKD. Trimming left V 2 bases short and J 4 bases short, with 12 bases between. This CDR3 has 15 amino acids. In DNA form, the CDR3 reads TGTGCCATCAGTGAGATTCGCGGGGTGTACAATGAGCAGTTCTTC. It translates to CAISEIRGVYNEQFF.

The V and J genes are TRBV3-1 (or the pseudogene TRBV3-2) and TRBJ2-5; D is undetermined. The V gene's germline CDR1 is LGHDT and CDR2 YNNKEL (reference sequence). Between the trimmed V and J ends, which lost 8 bases and 4 bases, there was a span of 17 bases. This CDR3 region has 14 residues. Here the CDR3 DNA reads TGTGCCAGCGGGCCATGGGGTGTTTCAGAGACCCAGTACTTC. Translating gives CASGPWGVSETQYF.

The J gene is TRBJ2-1, the V gene TRBV9, with 10 bases lining up with TRBD1. CDR3 size: 15 residues. V dropped 6 bases and J dropped 4; count of bases not matched to a gene: 7. Looked up from germline, CDR1 is SGDLS and CDR2 is YYNGEE. The CDR3 DNA follows: TGTGCCAGCAACCCCGGGGGACAGGGGTACAATGAGCAGTTCTTC. Its protein product is CASNPGGQGYNEQFF. Filled out from reference TRBV9 and TRBJ2-1, the complete variable domain reads DSGVTQTPKHLITATGQRVTLRCSPRSGDLSVYWYQQSLDQGLQFLIQYYNGEERAKGNILERFSAQQFPDLHSELNLSSLELGDSALYFCASNPGGQGYNEQFFGPGTRLTVL.

This clone was observed once. This sequence joins TRBV27 and TRBJ2-1; the D gene is possibly TRBD2 (5 bases). Trimming took off 6 bases at V and 6 bases at J, with 15 bases between the two ends. The length of the CDR3 is 14 residues. CDR1 is MNHEY, CDR2 SMNVEV, per germline (reference sequence). The chain's CDR3 is CASRVRAVVNEQFF. DNA for the CDR3: TGTGCCAGCAGGGTGAGGGCAGTAGTCAATGAGCAGTTCTTC.

This clone was seen a few times. V and J are TRBV30 and TRBJ2-2; TRBD1 aligns across 7 bases. Looked up from germline, CDR1 is GTSNPN and CDR2 is SVGIG (reference sequence). Germline trimming cut 4 bases from V and 5 bases from J; bases unmatched to any gene: 4. The CDR3 extends over 13 amino acids. The CDR3 DNA follows: TGTGCCTGGACCCTGACAGGGACCGGGGAGCTGTTTTTT. This translates into CAWTLTGTGELFF.

This chain joins TRBV2 and TRBJ2-1, with 7 bases identical to TRBD2. This CDR3 has 14 residues. Germline V CDR1 and CDR2: SNHLY, FYNNEI. V trimming: 3 bases; J trimming: 6 bases; junction bases outside the gene matches: 5. In DNA form, the CDR3 reads TGTGCCAGCAGTGAGTTGTCTAGCGGCAATGAGCAGTTCTTC. It translates to CASSELSSGNEQFF.

The chain recombines TRBV29-1 with TRBJ1-1; 8 bases align to TRBD1. The CDR3 extends over 13 amino acids. V lost 2 bases, J lost 3 bases, and 2 bases stayed unmatched. CDR1 is SQVTM and CDR2 is ANQGSEA in the germline V gene. The CDR3 DNA reads TGCAGCGTTGAACAGGGGGCGGACACTGAAGCTTTCTTT. This translates into CSVEQGADTEAFF.

CDR3 sequence reads: CASSFRRSTDTQYF. CDR3 sequence (DNA): TGTGCCAGCAGTTTTCGGCGGAGCACAGATACGCAGTATTTT. The chain carries TRBV27 and TRBJ2-3; D call uncertain. The CDR3 sequence is 14 residues long. Germline CDR1 MNHEY, CDR2 SMNVEV (reference sequence). V shed 3 bases and J shed 0 bases, with 7 bases lying between them.

The chain links TRBV6-5 to TRBJ2-1; 8 nucleotides line up with TRBD1. The CDR3 spans 16 residues. Germline lookup yields CDR1 MNHEY and CDR2 SVGAGI. The V segment lost 4 bases and the J segment 8 bases; nucleotides outside the gene matches: 13. CDR3 residues: CASSSRAGQGWDEQFF. The CDR3 nucleotides read TGTGCCAGCAGTTCACGCGCTGGACAGGGTTGGGATGAGCAGTTCTTC.

This chain links TRBV6-5 with TRBJ2-7; TRBD2 is a possible D gene (5 bases). Deletions cut 4 bases from V and 2 bases from J, with 15 bases between. The CDR3 is 15 residues long. Germline values: CDR1 MNHEY, CDR2 SVGAGI. The CDR3: CASSSPGVSAYEQYF. The CDR3 nucleotides read TGTGCCAGCAGTTCCCCCGGGGTTAGCGCCTACGAGCAGTACTTC.

CDR3: CASSDRGPDTQYF. CDR3 in DNA: TGTGCCAGCTCAGACAGGGGGCCAGATACGCAGTATTTT. V is TRBV18 and J is TRBJ2-3, with 10 bases aligning to TRBD1. The CDR3 length is 13 residues. V was clipped by 5 bases and J by 4 bases; unmatched bases: 0. Germline V CDR1 and CDR2: KGHSH, LQKENI.